This TCR beta chain was identified in a study of shared clonotypes between healthy human individuals. Findings and limits, study-wide: Memory subsets generally showed lower estimated richness than naive subsets.

A remark on this clone: Antigen unknown.

Naive CD8 cells were CD45RO-negative, positively selected for CCR7, excluding terminally differentiated effector memory CD45RA+ cells. Deep-level running was used for the assay. Libraries were prepared by immunoSEQ multiplex PCR; TCRdb keeps only in-frame clonotypes and omits some of them. The sample carries more than 500,000 clones, 85% to 95% recorded once. Germline CDR1 SGHTS, CDR2 YDEGEE. The CDR3 runs to 12 residues. The V end lost 4 bases, the J end lost 8 bases, and 12 bases lay between the germline ends. The sample taken for sequencing was naive CD8+ T cells sorted from blood. The TCR comes from a woman aged 25 to 45 in good health. This chain joins TRBV5-8 and TRBJ1-1; D is possibly TRBD1 (6 bases). This CDR3 is CASSKRQEEAFF. In DNA, the CDR3 is TGTGCCAGCAGCAAAAGACAGGAGGAAGCTTTCTTT.